This T cell receptor (beta chain) was observed in a study of Ad26.COV2.S vaccination and SARS-CoV-2 variants (dated by TCRdb to the early 2020s). Background on the whole study: Vaccine-arm donors came from COV1001, a multicentre, randomized, double-blind, placebo-controlled phase I-IIa trial of Ad26.COV2.S in healthy adults. Trial participants were randomized into five groups of five: low-dose or high-dose Ad26.COV2.S given once or twice, or placebo on both occasions. Investigators did not know the trial group allocation while performing experiments and assessing outcomes. Sequencing of the TCRbeta repertoire served to evaluate the specificity and breadth of SARS-CoV-2-reactive T cell receptors following Ad26.COV2.S vaccination. Ad26.COV2.S was administered intramuscularly at a dose of 5x10^10 or 1x10^11 viral particles, either as one shot or as two shots given 56 days apart. The TCR-sequenced set comprised approximately 32 samples: roughly 19 Ad26.COV2.S vaccine recipients, 5 placebo recipients and 8 SARS-CoV-2 convalescent individuals. The study at large found these results: The authors noted that total T cell responses may have been underestimated by the TCR breadth and depth analyses. Vaccine and placebo recipients had similar non-spike TCR breadth, a finding consistent with the vaccine containing only spike. Substantial breadth of spike-specific CD8+ and CD4+ T cell responses was reported after vaccination. The study was not powered to compare responses between vaccine doses or regimens. Ad26.COV2.S recipients had higher spike-specific TCR breadth than placebo recipients (P = 0.0014).

The germline V end is reduced by 7 bases and the J end by 3 bases; junction bases left unmatched: 2. Including cysteine and phenylalanine, the CDR3 has 13 amino acids. Only the CDR3 part of the read is kept: 39 bases, read in frame from the first base. Looking up the germline V gene (reference sequence) yields CDR1 LNHNV and CDR2 YYDKDF. To note about this clone: It has no known antigen specificity. Per-base quality was not reported, and no clone a single base away is much larger than it.

The treatment or condition label on this specimen signifies: about 20 received Ad26.COV2.S at low or high dose, single or two shots; roughly five received placebo; per-sample allocation not given. Repertoires of vaccine and placebo recipients were sequenced from samples collected on day 63 after the first injection. Between 29 July and 7 August 2020, Cohort 1b enrolled some 25 adults aged 18-55 years at one site in Boston, USA. As a vaccine, Ad26.COV2.S was a replication-incompetent adenovirus type 26 vector that expressed a prefusion-stabilized SARS-CoV-2 spike protein derived from the original Wuhan strain. The immunoSEQ Assay was used to sequence TCRbeta CDR3 regions. After extraction, genomic DNA underwent amplification by bias-controlled multiplex PCR, followed by high-throughput sequencing. As for the authors' bioinformatics: To quantify the absolute abundance of each unique TCRbeta CDR3 region, sequences were collapsed and filtered. T cell fraction was estimated by normalizing TCRbeta template counts to usable DNA, which was measured by amplifying reference genes present in all nucleated cells. Repertoire TCRs were annotated as SARS-CoV-2-specific by exact matching of V gene, CDR3 amino acid sequence and J gene to a known reactive TCR set. The reference SARS-CoV-2 TCR set came from MIRA and was filtered for enrichment in COVID-19-positive ImmuneCODE repertoires, removing public or cross-reactive TCRs. Drawing on the MIRA antigens, annotated TCRs were analysed further at the level of specific ORF or position within ORF. Breadth was defined as the number of annotated unique rearrangements divided by the total number of unique productive rearrangements, and depth was defined as the summed frequency of the annotated unique rearrangements. TCR breadth was compared between groups using two-sided Wilcoxon rank-sum tests. In its TCRdb copy, this immuneACCESS table keeps in-frame sequences only and misses some clones. Where compared with another copy, unresolved V genes explain less than half of these, and the others have no known cause. That table is the source of V, J and clone size, and D and trimming were worked out from the DNA. The sample records approximately 340,000 clones, approximately 84% of which are singletons. Less than 4% of the sample is taken by the ten largest.

This chain joins TRBV15 to TRBJ2-1; TRBD2 agrees with 8 junctional bases. This TCR was recovered from a person between 18 and 59 years old who received the Ad26.COV2.S COVID-19 vaccine or a placebo. This sample comprised peripheral blood, obtained in a trial of Ad26.COV2.S vaccine versus placebo. At the DNA level, the sequence is TGTGCCACCAAGGGACTAGGCTACAATGAGCAGTTCTTC. Its protein product is CATKGLGYNEQFF.